This is a list of T cell receptor beta chains from one sample in a study of blood T cell repertoires in COVID-19. Assay: immunoSEQ multiplex PCR; the TCRdb copy retains only in-frame clones and omits some. The repertoire includes tens of thousands of clones, around 85% of them detected once, and less than 10% sits in the top ten. Source material: peripheral blood. All receptors come from a human donor in a cohort sampled during active COVID-19. The CDR3 runs from the conserved cysteine through the conserved F or W. The order of the fields is J gene, D gene, V gene, CDR3 protein. D genes are given only for firm matches.

j_call: TRBJ2-3
d_call: .
v_call: TRBV27
cdr3_aa: CASSLSPYTDTQYF

j_call: TRBJ2-1
d_call: TRBD2
v_call: TRBV3-1/TRBV3-2
cdr3_aa: CASSEIWEIGGNEQFF

j_call: TRBJ2-1
d_call: .
v_call: TRBV29-1
cdr3_aa: CSVVASSYNEQFF

j_call: TRBJ2-1
d_call: .
v_call: TRBV6-2/TRBV6-3
cdr3_aa: CASSYSPFGNEQFF

j_call: TRBJ2-2
d_call: .
v_call: TRBV11-3
cdr3_aa: CASSPTRTNTGELFF

j_call: TRBJ2-7
d_call: TRBD1
v_call: TRBV11-2
cdr3_aa: CASSDPGQPPYEQYF

j_call: TRBJ2-1
d_call: .
v_call: TRBV3-1/TRBV3-2
cdr3_aa: CASSQEAGNEQFF

j_call: TRBJ2-7
d_call: TRBD2
v_call: TRBV19
cdr3_aa: CASSMTGGSYEQYF

j_call: TRBJ2-1
d_call: TRBD1
v_call: TRBV7-3
cdr3_aa: CASSQWGTGGGNEQFF

j_call: TRBJ2-3
d_call: .
v_call: TRBV10-3
cdr3_aa: CAISAGGSTDTQYF

j_call: TRBJ2-7
d_call: .
v_call: TRBV18
cdr3_aa: CASSPGSGRGEQYF

j_call: TRBJ1-1
d_call: .
v_call: TRBV6-1
cdr3_aa: CASSEHRATEAFF

j_call: TRBJ2-3
d_call: TRBD2
v_call: TRBV28
cdr3_aa: CASSITSGNTDTQYF

j_call: TRBJ2-7
d_call: .
v_call: TRBV19
cdr3_aa: CASSIETASYEQYF

j_call: TRBJ1-4
d_call: TRBD1
v_call: TRBV5-4
cdr3_aa: CASSRGQGNEKLFF

j_call: TRBJ1-4
d_call: .
v_call: TRBV4-1
cdr3_aa: CASSQGRGISEKLFF

j_call: TRBJ2-3
d_call: TRBD2
v_call: TRBV5-1
cdr3_aa: CASRSSGTGTDTQYF

j_call: TRBJ2-3
d_call: TRBD2
v_call: TRBV4-3
cdr3_aa: CASSQTAGGTDTQYF

j_call: TRBJ1-2
d_call: TRBD1
v_call: TRBV7-2
cdr3_aa: CASSGQANYGYTF

j_call: TRBJ2-5
d_call: TRBD2
v_call: TRBV7-9
cdr3_aa: CASSLGVTGGVQETQYF

j_call: TRBJ1-1
d_call: TRBD1
v_call: TRBV28
cdr3_aa: CASSFPGGWEAEAFF

j_call: TRBJ1-6
d_call: TRBD1
v_call: TRBV7-9
cdr3_aa: CASSPGDRSNSPLHF

j_call: TRBJ2-5
d_call: .
v_call: TRBV5-6
cdr3_aa: CASSPTVQETQYF

j_call: TRBJ2-2
d_call: .
v_call: TRBV21-1
cdr3_aa: CASSKASFGDTGELFF

j_call: TRBJ1-6
d_call: .
v_call: TRBV28
cdr3_aa: CASSLSQRNSPLHF

j_call: TRBJ2-5
d_call: TRBD2
v_call: TRBV7-7
cdr3_aa: CASSLAGGTEETQYF

j_call: TRBJ1-5
d_call: TRBD1
v_call: TRBV28
cdr3_aa: CASRPGTGNQPQHF

j_call: TRBJ1-1
d_call: TRBD1
v_call: TRBV30
cdr3_aa: CAWSVGTGNTEAFF

j_call: TRBJ1-5
d_call: .
v_call: TRBV27
cdr3_aa: CASSFSGRYSNQPQHF

j_call: TRBJ2-5
d_call: .
v_call: TRBV7-8
cdr3_aa: CASSLQQETQYF

j_call: TRBJ2-7
d_call: TRBD1
v_call: TRBV6-6
cdr3_aa: CASSYSPGQGFEQYF

j_call: TRBJ2-6
d_call: TRBD1
v_call: TRBV24-1
cdr3_aa: CATGGTGVTGANVLTF

j_call: TRBJ2-3
d_call: TRBD1
v_call: TRBV14
cdr3_aa: CASSQDRRDRGKTEGTQYF

j_call: TRBJ2-1
d_call: .
v_call: TRBV19
cdr3_aa: CASARQNSNEQFF